Listed here are 10 T cell receptor beta chains from one sample, sequenced in a study of lymphopenia after photon versus proton radiotherapy. The data were produced by immunoSEQ multiplex PCR, yet TCRdb's version contains in-frame clones alone and is incomplete. The data show about 20,000 clones, more than 85% seen once. Here the sequenced sample was peripheral blood, taken from a patient treated with proton-based radiotherapy. The receptors stem from a man older than 75 with esophageal cancer.

The chain recombines TRBV7-8 with TRBJ1-4; D ambiguous. Germline loops: CDR1 SGHVS, CDR2 FQNEAQ. The CDR3 extends over 14 amino acids. V dropped 6 bases and J dropped 4 bases, with 12 bases sitting between them. The chain's CDR3 is CASRPGSLNEKLFF. The CDR3 DNA is TGTGCCAGCAGACCGGGGAGCCTTAATGAAAAACTGTTTTTT. Full variable domain (remainder filled in from reference TRBV7-8 and TRBJ1-4): GAGVSQSPRYKVAKRGQDVALRCDPISGHVSLFWYQQALGQGPEFLTYFQNEAQLDKSGLPSDRFFAERPEGSVSTLKIQRTQQEDSAVYLCASRPGSLNEKLFFGSGTQLSVL.

This chain connects TRBV18 to TRBJ1-4; D might be TRBD1 (5 bases). The CDR3 loop spans 14 amino acids. V was shortened by 4 bases and J by 8 bases, with 14 bases between the two germline ends. CDR1 is KGHSH, CDR2 LQKENI, per germline. The CDR3 loop reads CASSHGTQNEKLFF. The CDR3 DNA follows: TGTGCCAGCTCACATGGGACTCAGAACGAAAAACTGTTTTTT.

The chain recombines TRBV29-1 with TRBJ2-7; 9 nucleotides agree with TRBD1. V gave up 4 bases and J gave up 6 bases; unmatched junction bases: 4. This CDR3 spans 12 amino acids. CDR1 and CDR2 (germline): SQVTM, ANQGSEA. The CDR3 loop is CSVATGGIEQYF. CDR3 sequence (DNA): TGCAGCGTTGCGACAGGGGGTATCGAGCAGTACTTC.

This CDR3 is CASSLGPDMGYEQYF. Written as DNA, the CDR3 is TGTGCCAGCAGCTTAGGTCCGGATATGGGCTACGAGCAGTACTTC. The chain uses TRBV13 and TRBJ2-7, with unresolved D. The V gene lost 0 bases and the J gene lost 3 bases, with 12 bases spanning the gap. This CDR3 is 15 amino acids long. The germline V gene has CDR1 PRHDT and CDR2 FYEKMQ (reference sequence).

This chain connects TRBV15 to TRBJ1-5; D ambiguous. CDR3 length equals 13 residues. V was pared by 2 bases and J by 1 base, with 3 bases between. Germline values: CDR1 LNHNV, CDR2 YYDKDF (reference sequence). The CDR3 protein is CATSRQSNQPQHF. CDR3 nucleotides: TGTGCCACCAGCAGACAAAGCAATCAGCCCCAGCATTTT.

The genes are TRBV11-2 and TRBJ2-3; 7 bases agree with TRBD2. Germline V gene data show CDR1 as SGHAT and CDR2 as FQNNGV. J lost 6 bases, V lost 0 bases, and 6 bases had no gene match. The CDR3 contains 15 residues. The chain's CDR3 is CASSLDLSSGDTQYF. CDR3 sequence (DNA): TGTGCCAGCAGCTTAGATCTAAGTAGCGGGGATACGCAGTATTTT. Complete variable domain (other parts from reference TRBV11-2 and TRBJ2-3): EAGVAQSPRYKIIEKRQSVAFWCNPISGHATLYWYQQILGQGPKLLIQFQNNGVVDDSQLPKDRFSAERLKGVDSTLKIQPAKLEDSAVYLCASSLDLSSGDTQYFGPGTRLTVL.

In DNA, the CDR3 is TGTGCCAGCAGCGTACAGGGGGTTACTAGCACAGATACGCAGTATTTT. Translated: CASSVQGVTSTDTQYF. The V call is TRBV9, the J call TRBJ2-3, with TRBD1 matching over 7 bases. The ends lost 1 base at V and 0 bases at J; junction bases unmatched: 5. Germline CDR1 reads SGDLS; CDR2 reads YYNGEE. The CDR3 is 16 residues long.

V and J are TRBV5-6 and TRBJ1-1; D gene uncertain. V lost 1 base to trimming and J lost 4 bases, with 14 bases between them. This CDR3 contains 15 residues. CDR1 SGHDT and CDR2 YYEEEE come from the germline V gene. The CDR3 DNA reads TGTGCCAGCAGCTTGTTTAGCGGGAGAGTCACTGAAGCTTTCTTT. Its protein product is CASSLFSGRVTEAFF.

The V call is TRBV6-1, the J call TRBJ2-7; tentative D call: TRBD1 (6 bases). The CDR3 consists of 14 residues. V shed 1 base and J shed 3 bases, with 10 bases lying between them. Germline V gene lookup returns CDR1 MNHNS and CDR2 SASEGT. DNA of the CDR3: TGTGCCAGCAGTGAAGGGACAGAAGTCTACGAGCAGTACTTC. As protein: CASSEGTEVYEQYF.

Turning to this clone: A read error may produce the germline difference seen at one junction end. The genes are TRBV7-6 and TRBJ1-4, with D possibly TRBD1 on 5 matching bases. Germline lookup yields CDR1 SGHVS and CDR2 FNYEAQ. CDR3 length equals 17 residues. The CDR3 is CASSLAPLRAYNEKLLF. The DNA for the CDR3 is TGTGCCAGCAGCTTAGCCCCCCTCAGGGCCTATAATGAAAAACTGCTTTTT.